The source of this T cell receptor beta chain is a study of beta chain features in type 1 diabetes. Sequenced material consisted of expressed TCRB transcripts (all of the isolated RNA was reverse transcribed). TCRdb's copy holds only in-frame clones and misses some; the assay was immunoSEQ multiplex PCR. Among 250,000 to 350,000 clones listed, roughly an eighth were seen once. Study results and limitations: Shortening that was moderate but significant affected the TCRB CDR3s of Type 1 diabetes patients in all four CD4+ subsets.

For this clone: What it binds is not known.

Germline values: CDR1 SGDLS, CDR2 YYNGEE. J was trimmed by 5 bases and V by 4 bases; bases with no gene match: 6. CDR3 length: 14 residues. The sequence derives from a man younger than 40 with type 1 diabetes. Sequencing was carried out using naive CD4+ T cells from blood. The chain is built from TRBV9 and TRBJ2-5; 9 nucleotides line up with TRBD2. CDR3 sequence reads: CASSSGTSLETQYF. CDR3 DNA: TGTGCCAGCAGCTCGGGGACTAGCTTGGAGACCCAGTACTTC.